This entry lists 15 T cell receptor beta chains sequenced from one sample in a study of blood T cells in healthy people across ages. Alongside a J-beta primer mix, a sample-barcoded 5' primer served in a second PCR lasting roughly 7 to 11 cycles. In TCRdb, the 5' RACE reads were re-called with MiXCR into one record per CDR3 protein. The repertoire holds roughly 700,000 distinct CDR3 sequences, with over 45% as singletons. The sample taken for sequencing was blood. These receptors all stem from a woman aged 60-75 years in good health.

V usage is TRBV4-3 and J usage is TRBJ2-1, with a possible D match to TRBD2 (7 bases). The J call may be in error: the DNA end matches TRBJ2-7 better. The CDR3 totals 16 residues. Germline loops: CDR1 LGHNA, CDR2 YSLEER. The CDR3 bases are TGCGCCAGCAGCCAAGAAGGGAGGGGGGCGTACAATGAGCAGTACTTC. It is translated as CASSQEGRGAYNEQYF.

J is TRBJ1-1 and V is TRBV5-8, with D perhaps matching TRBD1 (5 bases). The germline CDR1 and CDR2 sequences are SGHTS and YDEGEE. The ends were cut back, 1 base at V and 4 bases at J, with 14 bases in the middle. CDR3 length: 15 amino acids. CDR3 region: CASSLYQGMSTEAFF. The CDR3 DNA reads TGTGCCAGCAGCTTGTACCAGGGTATGAGCACTGAAGCTTTCTTT.

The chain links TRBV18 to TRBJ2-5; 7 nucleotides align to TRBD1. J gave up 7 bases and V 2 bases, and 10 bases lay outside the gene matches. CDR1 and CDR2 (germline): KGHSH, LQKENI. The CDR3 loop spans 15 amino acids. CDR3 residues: CASSPTGTVRGTQYF. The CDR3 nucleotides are TGTGCCAGCTCACCAACAGGGACAGTCCGGGGGACCCAGTACTTC.

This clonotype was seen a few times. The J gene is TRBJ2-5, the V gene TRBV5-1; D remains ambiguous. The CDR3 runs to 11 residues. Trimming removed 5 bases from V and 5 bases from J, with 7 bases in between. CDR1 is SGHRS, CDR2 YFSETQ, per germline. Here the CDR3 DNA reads TGCGCCAGCAGGGTTTCGGAGACCCAGTACTTC. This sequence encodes CASRVSETQYF.

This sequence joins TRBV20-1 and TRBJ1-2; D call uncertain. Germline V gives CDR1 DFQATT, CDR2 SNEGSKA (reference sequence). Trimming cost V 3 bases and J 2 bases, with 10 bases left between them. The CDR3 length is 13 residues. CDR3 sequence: CSASIRENYGYTF. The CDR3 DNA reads TGCAGTGCTAGTATTCGCGAGAACTATGGCTACACCTTC.

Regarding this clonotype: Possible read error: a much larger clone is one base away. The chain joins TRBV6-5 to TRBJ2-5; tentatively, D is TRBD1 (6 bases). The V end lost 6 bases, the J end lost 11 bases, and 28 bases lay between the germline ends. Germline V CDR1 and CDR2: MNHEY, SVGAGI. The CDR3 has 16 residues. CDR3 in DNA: TGTGCCAGCAGACCCGGACAGACACAGACCTACAATGAGCAGTACTTC. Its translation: CASRPGQTQTYNEQYF.

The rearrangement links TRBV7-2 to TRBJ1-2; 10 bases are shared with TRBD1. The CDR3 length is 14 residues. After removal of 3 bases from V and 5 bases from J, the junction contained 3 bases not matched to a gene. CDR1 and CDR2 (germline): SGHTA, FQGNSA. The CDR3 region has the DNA TGTGCCAGCAGCTTTGGGACAGGGGTATATGGCTACACCTTC. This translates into CASSFGTGVYGYTF. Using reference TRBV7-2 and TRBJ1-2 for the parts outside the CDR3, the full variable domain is GAGVSQSPSNKVTEKGKDVELRCDPISGHTALYWYRQSLGQGLEFLIYFQGNSAPDKSGLPSDRFSAERTGGSVSTLTIQRTQQEDSAVYLCASSFGTGVYGYTFGSGTRLTVV.

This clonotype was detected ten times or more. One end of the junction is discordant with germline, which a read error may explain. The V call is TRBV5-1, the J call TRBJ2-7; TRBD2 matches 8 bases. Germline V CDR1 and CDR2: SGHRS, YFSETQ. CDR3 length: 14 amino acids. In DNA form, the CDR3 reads TGTGCCAGCAGCTTAGTAGCGGGATCTTACGAGCAGTACTTC. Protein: CASSLVAGSYEQYF.

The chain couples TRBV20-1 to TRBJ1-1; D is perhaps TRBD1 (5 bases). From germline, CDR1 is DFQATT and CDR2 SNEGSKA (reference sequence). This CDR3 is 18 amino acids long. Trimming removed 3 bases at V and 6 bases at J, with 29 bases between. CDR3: CSARDLTGSSFRFAEAFF. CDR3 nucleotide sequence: TGCAGTGCTAGGGACTTAACAGGCAGTTCCTTTCGGTTCGCTGAAGCTTTCTTT.

The CDR3 DNA follows: TGTGCCACCAGTGGGGCCGGCTCCTACAATGAGCAGTTCTTC. Translation: CATSGAGSYNEQFF. The chain uses TRBV24-1 and TRBJ2-1, with D hard to call. In germline, CDR1 is KGHDR, CDR2 SFDVKD. This CDR3 spans 14 amino acids. V was pared by 5 bases and J by 0 bases, with 7 bases between.

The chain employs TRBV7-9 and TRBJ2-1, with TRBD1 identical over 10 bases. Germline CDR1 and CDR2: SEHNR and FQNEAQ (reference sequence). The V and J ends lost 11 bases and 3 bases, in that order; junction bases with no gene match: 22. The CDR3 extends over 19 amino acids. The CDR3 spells CAVGIIGTGVGRVYNEQFF. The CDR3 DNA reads TGTGCCGTCGGAATTATAGGGACAGGGGTGGGACGAGTCTACAATGAGCAGTTCTTC.

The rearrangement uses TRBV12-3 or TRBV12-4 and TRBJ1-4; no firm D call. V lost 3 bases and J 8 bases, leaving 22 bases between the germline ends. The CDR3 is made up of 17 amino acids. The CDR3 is CASSFGSLGPGGEKLFF. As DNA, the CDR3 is TGTGCCAGCAGTTTTGGTTCCCTTGGGCCGGGAGGAGAAAAACTGTTTTTT.

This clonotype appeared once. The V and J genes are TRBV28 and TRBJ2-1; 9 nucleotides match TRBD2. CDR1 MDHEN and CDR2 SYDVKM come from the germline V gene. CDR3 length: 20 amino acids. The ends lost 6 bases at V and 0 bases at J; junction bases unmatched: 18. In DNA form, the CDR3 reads TGTGCCAGCAGACTCCCCATAGCGGGAGTGTCCCCAAGCTCCTACAATGAGCAGTTCTTC. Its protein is CASRLPIAGVSPSSYNEQFF.

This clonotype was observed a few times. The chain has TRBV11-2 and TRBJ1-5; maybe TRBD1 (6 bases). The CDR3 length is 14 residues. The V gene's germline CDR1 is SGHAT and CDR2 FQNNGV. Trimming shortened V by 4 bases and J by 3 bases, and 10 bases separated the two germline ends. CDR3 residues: CASSSGQINQPQHF. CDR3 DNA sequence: TGTGCCAGCAGCTCCGGACAGATCAATCAGCCCCAGCATTTT.

The CDR3 here is CASSSWGGTSRETQYF. CDR3 coding DNA: TGTGCCAGCAGTAGCTGGGGGGGGACCAGCAGGGAGACCCAGTACTTC. The V and J genes are TRBV12-3 or TRBV12-4 and TRBJ2-5; TRBD2 matches 7 bases. Germline trimming cut 5 bases from V and 5 bases from J; bases unmatched to any gene: 14. This CDR3 comprises 16 residues.